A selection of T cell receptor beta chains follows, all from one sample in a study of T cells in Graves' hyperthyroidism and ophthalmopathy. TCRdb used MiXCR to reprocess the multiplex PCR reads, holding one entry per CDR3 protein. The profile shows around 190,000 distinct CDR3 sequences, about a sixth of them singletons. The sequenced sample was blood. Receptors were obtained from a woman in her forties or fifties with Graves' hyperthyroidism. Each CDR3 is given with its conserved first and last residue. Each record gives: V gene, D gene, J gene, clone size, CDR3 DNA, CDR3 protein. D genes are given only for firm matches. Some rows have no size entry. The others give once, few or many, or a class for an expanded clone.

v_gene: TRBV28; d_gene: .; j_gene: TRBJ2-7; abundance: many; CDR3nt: TGTGCCAGCACCTCTAGTGGCAGTACCTACGAGCAGTACTTC; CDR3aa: CASTSSGSTYEQYF
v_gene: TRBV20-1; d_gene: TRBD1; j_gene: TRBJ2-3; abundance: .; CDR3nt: TGCAGTGCTCAGCCGCCGACAGGGGGCCGAACAGATACGCAGTATTTT; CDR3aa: CSAQPPTGGRTDTQYF
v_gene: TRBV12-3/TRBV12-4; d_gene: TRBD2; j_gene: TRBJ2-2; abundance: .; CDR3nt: TGTGCCAGCAGCTCCCCGCTACTAGCGGTGGGCGAGGAGCTGTTTTTT; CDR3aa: CASSSPLLAVGEELFF
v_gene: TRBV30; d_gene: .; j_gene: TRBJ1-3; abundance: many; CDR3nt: TGTGCCTGGAATCCCGGGGGAAACACCATATATTTT; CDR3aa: CAWNPGGNTIYF
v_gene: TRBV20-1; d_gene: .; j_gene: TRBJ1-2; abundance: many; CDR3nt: TGCAGTGCTAGAGATTATCGAAACTATGGCTACACCTTC; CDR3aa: CSARDYRNYGYTF
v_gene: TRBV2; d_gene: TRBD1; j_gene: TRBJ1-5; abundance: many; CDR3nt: TGTGCCAGCAGTGGGGAGGGGGCCGGTCAGCCCCAGCATTTT; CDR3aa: CASSGEGAGQPQHF
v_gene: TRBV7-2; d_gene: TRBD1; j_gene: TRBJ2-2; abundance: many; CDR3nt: TGTGCCAGCAGCTTAAGGGACAGGAGGTACACCGGGGAGCTGTTTTTT; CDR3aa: CASSLRDRRYTGELFF
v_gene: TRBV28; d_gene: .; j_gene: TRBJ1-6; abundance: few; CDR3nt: TGTGCCAGCAGCGGGGGGGGAAACTCACCCCTCCACTTT; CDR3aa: CASSGGGNSPLHF
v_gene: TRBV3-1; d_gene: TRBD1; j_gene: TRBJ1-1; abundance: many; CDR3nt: TGTGCCAGCAGCCAAGCGGGACAGGGCTACACTGAAGCTTTCTTT; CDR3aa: CASSQAGQGYTEAFF
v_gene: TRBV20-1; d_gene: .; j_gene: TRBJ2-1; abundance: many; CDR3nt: TGCAGTGCTAGTTACGGCTCCTACAATGAGCAGTTCTTC; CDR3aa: CSASYGSYNEQFF
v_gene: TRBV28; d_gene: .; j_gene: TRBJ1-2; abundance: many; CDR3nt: TGTGCCATCGGTGGATTAGAAACAGGACTTCATGGCTACACCTTC; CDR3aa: CAIGGLETGLHGYTF
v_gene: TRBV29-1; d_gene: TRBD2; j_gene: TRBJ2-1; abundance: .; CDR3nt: TGCAGCGTTGAAGTAGCGGGAGAAGGGGTTGGCAATGAGCAGTTCTTC; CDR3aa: CSVEVAGEGVGNEQFF
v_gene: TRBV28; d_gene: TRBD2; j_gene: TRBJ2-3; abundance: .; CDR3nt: TGTGCCAGCAGTCCCCGGAGTAGCGGGAGCGGGGATACGCAGTATTTT; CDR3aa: CASSPRSSGSGDTQYF
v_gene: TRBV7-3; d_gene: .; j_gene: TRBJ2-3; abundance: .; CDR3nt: TGTGCCAGCAGCCTGCACGGAGATACGCAGTATTTT; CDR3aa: CASSLHGDTQYF
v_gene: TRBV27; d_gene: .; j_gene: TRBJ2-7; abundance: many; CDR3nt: TGTGCCAGCAGTTTAAGGGGTACAGGACGAAGCTCCTACGAGCAGTACTTC; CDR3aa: CASSLRGTGRSSYEQYF
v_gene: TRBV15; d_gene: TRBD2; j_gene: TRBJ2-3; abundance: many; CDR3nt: TGTGCCACCAGCAGCCAGGGACTAGCGGGCGCAGATACGCAGTATTTT; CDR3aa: CATSSQGLAGADTQYF
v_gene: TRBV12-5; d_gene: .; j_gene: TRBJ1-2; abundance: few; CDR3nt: TGTGCTAGTGGTTTGTTCGGGGGACAACACTATGGCTACACCTTC; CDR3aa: CASGLFGGQHYGYTF
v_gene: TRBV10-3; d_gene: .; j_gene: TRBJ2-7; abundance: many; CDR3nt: TGTGCCATCGGTGATCTGGCCGAGCAGTACTTC; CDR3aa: CAIGDLAEQYF
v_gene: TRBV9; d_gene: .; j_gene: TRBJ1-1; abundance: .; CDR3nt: TGTGCCAGCAGCCCCGAGGAGGGTTTGAGGGGAGAAAGGATGAACACTGAAGCTTTCTTT; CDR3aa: CASSPEEGLRGERMNTEAFF
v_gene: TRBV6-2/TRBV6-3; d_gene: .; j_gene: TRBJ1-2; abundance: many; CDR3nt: TGTGCCAGCAGTTACTACGACAGTTATGGCTACACCTTC; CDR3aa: CASSYYDSYGYTF
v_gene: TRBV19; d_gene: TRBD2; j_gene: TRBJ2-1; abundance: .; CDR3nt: TGTGCCAGTAGTATAGATGGGCTAGCGGACTACAATGAGCAGTTCTTC; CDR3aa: CASSIDGLADYNEQFF
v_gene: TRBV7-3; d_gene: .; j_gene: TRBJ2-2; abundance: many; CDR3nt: TGTGCCAGCAGCGGAGGGGCAGGGACCGGGGAGCTGTTTTTT; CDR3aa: CASSGGAGTGELFF
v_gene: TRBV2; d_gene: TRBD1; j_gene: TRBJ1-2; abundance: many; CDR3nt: TGTGCCAGCAGTGAATCTGGACAGGCTTTATCGTCGGATGGCTACACCTTC; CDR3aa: CASSESGQALSSDGYTF
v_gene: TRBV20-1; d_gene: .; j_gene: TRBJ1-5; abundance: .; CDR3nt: TGCAGTGCTAGAGGTTACAGGAGTACGTCCAATCAGCCCCAGCATTTT; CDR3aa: CSARGYRSTSNQPQHF
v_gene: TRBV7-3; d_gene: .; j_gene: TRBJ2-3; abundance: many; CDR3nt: TGTGCCAGCAGCTCCTCCCACAGGGATGGGGGGACAGATACGCAGTATTTT; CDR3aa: CASSSSHRDGGTDTQYF
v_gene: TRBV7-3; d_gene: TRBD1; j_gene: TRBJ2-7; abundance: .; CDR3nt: TGTGCCAGCAGCTTAAGACAGGGGGTTGAAGACGGGCAGTACTTC; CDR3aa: CASSLRQGVEDGQYF
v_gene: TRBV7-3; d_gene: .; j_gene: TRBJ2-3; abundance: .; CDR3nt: TGTGCCAGCAGCCTTTATGGAGATACGCAGTATTTT; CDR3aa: CASSLYGDTQYF
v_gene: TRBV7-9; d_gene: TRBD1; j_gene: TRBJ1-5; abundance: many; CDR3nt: TGTGCCAGCAGTTCTACAGGGGATCAGCCCCAGCATTTT; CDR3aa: CASSSTGDQPQHF
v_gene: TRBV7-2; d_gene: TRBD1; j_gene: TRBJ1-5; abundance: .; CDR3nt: TGTGCCAGCAGCTTATTAGGACAGGGGACCCAGCCCCAGCATTTT; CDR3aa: CASSLLGQGTQPQHF
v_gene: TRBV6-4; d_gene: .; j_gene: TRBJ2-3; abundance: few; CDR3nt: TGTGCCAGCAGTGACCCGTGGGCGGGTCGCACAGATACGCAGTATTTT; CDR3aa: CASSDPWAGRTDTQYF
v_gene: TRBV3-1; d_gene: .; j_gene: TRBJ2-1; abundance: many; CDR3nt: TGTGCCAGCAGCCATAGCTGGGGATATAGGAGCTCCTACAATGAGCAGTTCTTC; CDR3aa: CASSHSWGYRSSYNEQFF
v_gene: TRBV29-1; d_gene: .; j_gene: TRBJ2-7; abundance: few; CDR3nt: TGCAGCGTTGAAGGTCCAGGGGGGTACGAGCAGTACTTC; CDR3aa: CSVEGPGGYEQYF
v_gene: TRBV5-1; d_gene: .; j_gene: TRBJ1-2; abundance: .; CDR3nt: TGCGCCAGCAGCTTGGACGCGGGCAGTAATGGCTACACCTTC; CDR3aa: CASSLDAGSNGYTF
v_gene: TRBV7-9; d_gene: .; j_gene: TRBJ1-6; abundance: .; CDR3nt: TGTGCCAGCAGCCGACAGAATAATTCACCCCTCCACTTT; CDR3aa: CASSRQNNSPLHF
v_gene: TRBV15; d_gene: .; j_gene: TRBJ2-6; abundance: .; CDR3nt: TGTGCCACCAGCAGGAACTCTGGGGCCAACGTCCTGACTTTC; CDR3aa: CATSRNSGANVLTF